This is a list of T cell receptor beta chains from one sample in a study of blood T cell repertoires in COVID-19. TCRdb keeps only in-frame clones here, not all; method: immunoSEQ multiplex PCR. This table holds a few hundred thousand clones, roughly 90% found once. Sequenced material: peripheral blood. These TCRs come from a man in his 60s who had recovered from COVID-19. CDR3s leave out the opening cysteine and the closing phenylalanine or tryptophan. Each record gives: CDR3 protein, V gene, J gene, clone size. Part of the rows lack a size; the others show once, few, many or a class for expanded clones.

cdr3_aa: ASSLEPVRGGLF
v_call: TRBV7-8
j_call: TRBJ2-1
clone_size: -

cdr3_aa: ASSQMRGAVNTGELF
v_call: TRBV14
j_call: TRBJ2-2
clone_size: once

cdr3_aa: ASSIGTGGAGLDGYT
v_call: TRBV19
j_call: TRBJ1-2
clone_size: -

cdr3_aa: ASSSEWTDRGYT
v_call: TRBV7-2
j_call: TRBJ1-2
clone_size: -

cdr3_aa: ASSQSREDTQY
v_call: TRBV11-3
j_call: TRBJ2-3
clone_size: -

cdr3_aa: ASSSYGQGGRSEQY
v_call: TRBV7-3
j_call: TRBJ2-7
clone_size: -

cdr3_aa: ATSDGTGLWTEAF
v_call: TRBV24-1
j_call: TRBJ1-1
clone_size: -

cdr3_aa: ASSLGSSSEQY
v_call: TRBV7-7
j_call: TRBJ2-7
clone_size: -

cdr3_aa: ATSGPRDRASEQF
v_call: TRBV15
j_call: TRBJ2-1
clone_size: -

cdr3_aa: ASSPTGTLPGPGELF
v_call: TRBV5-1
j_call: TRBJ2-2
clone_size: -

cdr3_aa: ASSPHQGQGAYNEQF
v_call: TRBV7-9
j_call: TRBJ2-1
clone_size: few

cdr3_aa: ASSPGTAYGYT
v_call: TRBV5-6
j_call: TRBJ1-2
clone_size: -

cdr3_aa: ASRQGDRWMGQGRAQY
v_call: TRBV3-1/TRBV3-2
j_call: TRBJ2-5
clone_size: -

cdr3_aa: ASSFTSGVGETQY
v_call: TRBV5-6
j_call: TRBJ2-5
clone_size: -

cdr3_aa: ASSRTGRTEAF
v_call: TRBV7-8
j_call: TRBJ1-1
clone_size: -

cdr3_aa: ASSPTGTNEKLF
v_call: TRBV18
j_call: TRBJ1-4
clone_size: -

cdr3_aa: ASSPRTGKVETQY
v_call: TRBV13
j_call: TRBJ2-5
clone_size: -

cdr3_aa: ASSVGVDRFGGTEAF
v_call: TRBV9
j_call: TRBJ1-1
clone_size: -

cdr3_aa: ASSLISGGRLYEQY
v_call: TRBV5-1
j_call: TRBJ2-7
clone_size: -

cdr3_aa: ASSLRRAGGVQETQY
v_call: TRBV7-2
j_call: TRBJ2-5
clone_size: -